These T cell receptor beta chains were read from a single sample in a study of beta chain features in type 1 diabetes. Sequencing used immunoSEQ multiplex PCR; TCRdb keeps in-frame clones, though not all of them. This sample has over 200,000 clones, with 11% found just once. The sequenced material came from naive CD4+ T cells from blood. The source of these receptors is a man aged 30 to 39 with type 1 diabetes. The conserved cysteine and the conserved F or W are not part of the CDR3 here. Fields, in order: CDR3 length, V gene, clone size, CDR3 protein. Size is omitted from some rows. Given values are once, few, many or a class for expanded clones.

16	TRBV28	-	ASSLGTERGQWVNEQF
11	TRBV7-2	-	ASRPLGGYGYT
15	TRBV5-4	-	ASSLDPGRISTDTQY
13	TRBV7-9	-	ASSTGQGVRETQY
11	TRBV10-3	-	AIRRDINQPQH
12	TRBV10-3	few	AISIGTSTDTQY
13	TRBV30	-	ASRQGPSGANVLT
10	TRBV15	few	ATSKQGNTIY
14	TRBV29-1	few	SVAGTSGGALNEQF
12	TRBV28	few	ASSDTALGEKLF
17	TRBV7-2	few	ASSLVARTGGGSTDTQY
13	TRBV29-1	few	SVEDLTRGGEKLF
8	TRBV29-1	few	SVQQETQY
13	TRBV14	-	ASSPMGQGADEQF
12	TRBV7-9	few	ASSLGQLNSPLH
13	TRBV5-1	few	ASSFGTPNTGELF
12	TRBV7-8	-	ASSSGGVAEKLF
8	TRBV6-1	-	ASRRETQY
14	TRBV11-3	-	ASSPTRGDRVYEQY
11	TRBV18	few	ASSPGKGAEQY
13	TRBV7-9	few	ASSLTGGNTGELF
14	TRBV18	few	ASSPLGQGAYNEQF
9	TRBV28	-	ASTSNYGYT
11	TRBV7-8	-	ASSPRFSYEQY
12	TRBV5-1	-	ASSLSDRMNEQF
12	TRBV29-1	-	SVVGRDTITEAF